This T cell receptor beta chain was identified in a study of beta chain features in type 1 diabetes. The wider study: Similarity in age, gender and cell yields was seen between patients and healthy donors. Findings of the study overall: Type 1 diabetes patients had TCRB CDR3s that were shorter (moderately but significantly so) in all four CD4+ subsets.

TCRB transcripts that were expressed got sequenced, as all of the isolated RNA had been reverse transcribed. This table comes from immunoSEQ multiplex PCR, and its TCRdb copy is limited to in-frame clones, with some not included. This sample has approximately 280,000 clones; 15% occur once, and the top ten carry approximately 0.015%. Only a few counts were recorded for this clone. Antigen: not known. The sample was naive CD4+ T cells from blood. This clonotype originated in a man aged 18-30 years with type 1 diabetes.

The CDR3 nucleotides are TGTGCCAGCAGCGTTACGGCGGGGGACCGGTCGGAGACCCAGTACTTC. Translating gives CASSVTAGDRSETQYF. The chain couples TRBV9 to TRBJ2-5; 7 bases are shared with TRBD2. The CDR3 is 16 amino acids. V shed 2 bases and J 5 bases; nucleotides not matched to a gene: 12. The germline V gene has CDR1 SGDLS and CDR2 YYNGEE.